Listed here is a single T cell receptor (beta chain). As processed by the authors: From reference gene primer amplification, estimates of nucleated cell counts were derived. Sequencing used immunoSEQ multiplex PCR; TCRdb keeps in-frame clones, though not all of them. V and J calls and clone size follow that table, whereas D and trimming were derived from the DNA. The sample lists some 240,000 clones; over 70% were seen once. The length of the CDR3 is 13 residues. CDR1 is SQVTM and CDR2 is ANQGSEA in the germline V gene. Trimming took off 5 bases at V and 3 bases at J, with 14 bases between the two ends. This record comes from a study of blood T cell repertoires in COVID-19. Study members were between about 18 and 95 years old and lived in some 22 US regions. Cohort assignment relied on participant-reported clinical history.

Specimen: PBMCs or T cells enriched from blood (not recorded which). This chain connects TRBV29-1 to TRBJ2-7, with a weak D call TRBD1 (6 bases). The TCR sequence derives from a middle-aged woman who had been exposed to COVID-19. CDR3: CSVSYRAGYEQYF. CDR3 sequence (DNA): TGCAGCGTTTCCTACAGGGCTGGCTACGAGCAGTACTTC.